The sequence of this T cell receptor beta chain was determined in a study of type 1 regulatory T cells. Study-wide background: This in vitro CD4 product, T-allo10, is enriched for Tr1 cells and alloantigen-specific. Study-wide results and limits: Tr1 cells had a more restricted TCR repertoire than non-Tr1 cells.

This CDR3 is built from 12 residues. Germline V gene sequence: CDR1 MGHDK, CDR2 SYGVNS. V was clipped by 8 bases and J by 5 bases, with 13 bases between them. Worth noting for this clonotype: The antigen is unknown.

TCRdb redid the calling of the reads with MiXCR, one entry per CDR3 protein. This sample has more than 50,000 distinct CDR3 sequences, with 55% to 65% found just once. Sequencing was carried out using cultured non-Tr1 T cells, either the whole culture or a sorted T cell fraction (not recorded which). The sequence was collected from a human donor in good health. The chain recombines TRBV25-1 with TRBJ2-7, with D perhaps given as TRBD1 or TRBD2 (5 bases each). CDR3 sequence: CASVGWGNEQYF. The CDR3 region has the DNA TGTGCCAGCGTGGGGTGGGGGAACGAGCAGTACTTC.